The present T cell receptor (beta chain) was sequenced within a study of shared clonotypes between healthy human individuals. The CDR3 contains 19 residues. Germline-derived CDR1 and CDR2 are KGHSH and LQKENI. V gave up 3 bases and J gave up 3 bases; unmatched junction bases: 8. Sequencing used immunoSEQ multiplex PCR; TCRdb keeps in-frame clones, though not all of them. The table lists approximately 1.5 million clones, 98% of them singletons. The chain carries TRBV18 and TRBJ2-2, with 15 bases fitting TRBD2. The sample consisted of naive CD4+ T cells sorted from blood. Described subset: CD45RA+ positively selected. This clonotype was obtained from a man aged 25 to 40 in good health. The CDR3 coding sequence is TGTGCCAGCTCACCCGGACTAGCGGGAGGGCCCTCCGACACCGGGGAGCTGTTTTTT. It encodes CASSPGLAGGPSDTGELFF. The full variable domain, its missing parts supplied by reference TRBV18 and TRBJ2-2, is NAGVMQNPRHLVRRRGQEARLRCSPMKGHSHVYWYRQLPEEGLKFMVYLQKENIIDESGMPKERFSAEFPKEGPSILRIQQVVRGDSAAYFCASSPGLAGGPSDTGELFFGEGSRLTVL.